The source of this TCR beta chain is a study of blood T cell repertoires in COVID-19. Study at large: Sources were T cells, B-cell-depleted T cells, or PBMCs; the material itself was cDNA or gDNA.

CDR3 length: 17 residues. Authors' processing steps: Amplifying reference gene primers gave estimates of nucleated cell counts. The method was immunoSEQ multiplex PCR; TCRdb's version includes in-frame clones alone and lacks a portion of them. D and trimming come from the DNA, and the V and J calls and clone size come from that table. The sample shows about 190,000 clones, 78% of them seen only once. The TCR sequence derives from a woman at least 80 years old with active or convalescent COVID-19. The rearrangement uses TRBV21-1 and TRBJ2-1; no DNA check was done on the table's D call, TRBD2. TRBV21-1 is given as a pseudogene. Sequenced: peripheral blood. The CDR3 loop reads CASSKERLAGGQDEQFF. CDR3 coding DNA: TGTGCCAGCAGCAAAGAGAGACTAGCGGGGGGACAGGATGAGCAGTTCTTC.